This T cell receptor beta chain derives from a study of T cells in Graves' hyperthyroidism and ophthalmopathy. TCR beta CDR3 region amplification was performed from RNA transcripts. During a first-round RT-PCR of the TCR CDR3, the HTBI primer set was used. A single record per CDR3 protein comes from TCRdb applying MiXCR to the multiplex PCR reads. The sample contains hundreds of thousands of distinct CDR3 sequences, just under 20% of which appear only once. From germline, CDR1 is DFQATT and CDR2 SNEGSKA (reference sequence). The CDR3 runs 12 residues. Trimming pared 2 bases from V and 6 bases from J, leaving 7 bases between.

The TCR sequence derives from a man aged 35 to 55 with Graves' ophthalmopathy. Sequenced sample: blood. V is TRBV20-1 and J is TRBJ1-4; D gene unclear. The DNA for the CDR3 is TGCAGTGCTAGAAATGTGGATGAAAAACTGTTTTTT. As protein: CSARNVDEKLFF.